This T cell receptor beta chain was captured by sequencing in a study of tumor-infiltrating lymphocytes in primary liver carcinoma. Study context: Subjects consisted of male and female patients aged 30 to 69 years. Broader study findings: In tumor-adjacent and tumor-blood pairs, overlap was lower than in tumor region pairs.

Unsorted bulk tissue (20-30 mg) underwent RNA and DNA co-extraction. The CDR3 spans 13 residues. Germline CDR1 is SGHAT and CDR2 is FQDESV (reference sequence). Regarding this clonotype: What it binds is unknown. The junction shows a germline mismatch at one end, possibly a read error.

TCR beta cDNA was prepared out of 450 to 500 ng total RNA by means of a constant-region primer. Three rounds of nested multiplex PCR with slightly modified ARM-PCR produced TCR beta libraries. Two initial PCR rounds of roughly 10 cycles each paired TRBV1-TRBV30 forward primers with a C-beta reverse primer. Each CDR3 protein is one row after TCRdb ran MiXCR on the multiplex PCR reads. The profile shows 20,000 to 25,000 distinct CDR3 sequences, about 79% of them singletons. The V and J genes are TRBV11-1 and TRBJ2-7; D is unclear. This clonotype originated in a woman aged 25 to 39 with primary liver carcinoma and hepatitis B virus infection. Sequences were obtained from liver tumor tissue from sampling region 1. The subset is: tumor region T1, superior pole. CDR3 in amino acids: CVSILGYPRQQYF. The CDR3 coding sequence is TGTGTCAGCATCTTAGGATACCCCCGCCAGCAGTACTTC.